This paragraph reports one T cell receptor beta chain. Its antigen is still unknown. In TCRdb, the reads were re-called with MiXCR into one record per CDR3 protein. The sample has some 700,000 distinct CDR3 sequences; around 32% are singletons. These data belong to a study of T cell repertoires in cytomegalovirus infection. Study in general: HLA-B-restricted CMV epitopes that are well studied, plus recently identified HLA-C-restricted ones, were used by the study. Shared public TCR beta signatures pointed to both CMV infection and a matching HLA type.

Trimming shortened V by 2 bases and J by 0 bases, and 11 bases separated the two germline ends. Germline V gives CDR1 DFQATT, CDR2 SNEGSKA (reference sequence). This CDR3 comprises 15 residues. Overall study findings and caveats: Individuals carrying CMV plus the relevant HLA were identified by cumulative frequency of public TCR beta families. CMV-specific TCR beta clonotypes restricted by HLA-C dominated the ex vivo response.

This chain joins TRBV20-1 and TRBJ2-4; D may match TRBD1 or TRBD2 (5 bases each). Sample: cultured PBMCs, taken from culture after CMV antigen stimulation. This TCR came from a human donor in good health (CMV status not recorded). Some clones in this sample may be carry-over from other donors' samples. Here the CDR3 DNA reads TGCAGTGCTAGAAGGCCGGGGCGAGCCAAAAACATTCAGTACTTC. Protein sequence: CSARRPGRAKNIQYF.